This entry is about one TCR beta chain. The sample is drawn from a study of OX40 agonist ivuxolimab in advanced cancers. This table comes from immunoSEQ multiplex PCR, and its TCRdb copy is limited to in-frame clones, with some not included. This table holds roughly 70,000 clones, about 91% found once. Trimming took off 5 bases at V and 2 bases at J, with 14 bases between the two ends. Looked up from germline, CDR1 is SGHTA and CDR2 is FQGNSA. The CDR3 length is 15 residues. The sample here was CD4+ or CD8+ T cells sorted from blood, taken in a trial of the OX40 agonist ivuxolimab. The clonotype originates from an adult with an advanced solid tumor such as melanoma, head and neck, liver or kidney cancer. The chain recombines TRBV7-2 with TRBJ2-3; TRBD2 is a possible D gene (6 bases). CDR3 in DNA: TGTGCCAGCAGCGGAGGGCTGGACGACACAGATACGCAGTATTTT. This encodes CASSGGLDDTDTQYF.